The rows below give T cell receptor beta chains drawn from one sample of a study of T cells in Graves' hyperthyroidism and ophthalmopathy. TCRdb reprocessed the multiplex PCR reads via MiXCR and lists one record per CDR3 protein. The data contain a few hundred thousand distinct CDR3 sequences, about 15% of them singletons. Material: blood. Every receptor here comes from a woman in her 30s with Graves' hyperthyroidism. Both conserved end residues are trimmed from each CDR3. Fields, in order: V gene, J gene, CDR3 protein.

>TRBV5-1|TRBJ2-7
ASSLYSSSYEQY
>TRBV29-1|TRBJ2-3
SVVPAGITDTQY
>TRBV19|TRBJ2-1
ASSIASQYYNEQF
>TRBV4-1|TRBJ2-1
ASSQYASGANEQF
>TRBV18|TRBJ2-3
ASSPTEADTQY
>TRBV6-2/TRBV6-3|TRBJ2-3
ASSRTSGSSDTQY
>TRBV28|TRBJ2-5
ASSFASQGETQY
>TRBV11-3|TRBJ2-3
ASSGPSTDTQY
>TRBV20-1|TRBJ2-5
SALRSVQETQY
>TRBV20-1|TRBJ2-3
SAAGASGSTDTQY
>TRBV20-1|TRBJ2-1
SAAGDHHPNEQF
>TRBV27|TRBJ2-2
ATYSTWTPYTGELF
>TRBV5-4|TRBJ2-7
ASSFQGAGNEQY
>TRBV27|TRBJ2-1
ASSLVQTPSRAGYEQF
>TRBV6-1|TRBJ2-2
ASSLPGQGAYTGELF
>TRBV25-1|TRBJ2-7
ASGWDSYEQY
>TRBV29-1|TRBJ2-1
SVAYGTGGYNEQF
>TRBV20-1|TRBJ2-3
SATRGGTDTQY
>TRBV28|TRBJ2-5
ASTSTGNLQETQY
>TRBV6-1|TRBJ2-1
ASRHRLAEHNEQF